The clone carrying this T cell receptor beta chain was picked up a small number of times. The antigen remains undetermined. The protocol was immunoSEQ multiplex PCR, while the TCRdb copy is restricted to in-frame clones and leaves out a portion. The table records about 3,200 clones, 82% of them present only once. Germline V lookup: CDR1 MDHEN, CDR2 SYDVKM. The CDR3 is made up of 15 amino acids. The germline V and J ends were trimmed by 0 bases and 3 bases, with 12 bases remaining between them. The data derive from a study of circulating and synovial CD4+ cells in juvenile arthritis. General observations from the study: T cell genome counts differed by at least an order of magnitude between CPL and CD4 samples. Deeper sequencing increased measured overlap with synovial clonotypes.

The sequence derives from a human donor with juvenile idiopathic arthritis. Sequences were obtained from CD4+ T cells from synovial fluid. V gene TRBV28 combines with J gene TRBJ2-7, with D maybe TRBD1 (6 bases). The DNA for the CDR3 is TGTGCCAGCAGTTTATGGTCAGGGGTCCTCTACGAGCAGTACTTC. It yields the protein CASSLWSGVLYEQYF.